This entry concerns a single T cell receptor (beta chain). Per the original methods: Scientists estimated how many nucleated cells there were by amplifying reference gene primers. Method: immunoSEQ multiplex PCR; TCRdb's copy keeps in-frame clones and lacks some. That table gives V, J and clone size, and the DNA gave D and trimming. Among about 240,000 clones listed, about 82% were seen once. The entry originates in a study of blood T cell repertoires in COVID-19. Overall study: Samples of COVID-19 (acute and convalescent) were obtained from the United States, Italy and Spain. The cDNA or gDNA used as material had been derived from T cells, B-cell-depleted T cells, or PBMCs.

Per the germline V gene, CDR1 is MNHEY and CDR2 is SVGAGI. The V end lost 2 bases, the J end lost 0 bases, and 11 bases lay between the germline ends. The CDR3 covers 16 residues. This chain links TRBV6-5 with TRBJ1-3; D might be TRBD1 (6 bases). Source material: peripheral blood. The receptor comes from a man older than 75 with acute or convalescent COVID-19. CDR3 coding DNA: TGTGCCAGCAGTTACGGCCTACAGGGCTCTGGAAACACCATATATTTT. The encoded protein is CASSYGLQGSGNTIYF.